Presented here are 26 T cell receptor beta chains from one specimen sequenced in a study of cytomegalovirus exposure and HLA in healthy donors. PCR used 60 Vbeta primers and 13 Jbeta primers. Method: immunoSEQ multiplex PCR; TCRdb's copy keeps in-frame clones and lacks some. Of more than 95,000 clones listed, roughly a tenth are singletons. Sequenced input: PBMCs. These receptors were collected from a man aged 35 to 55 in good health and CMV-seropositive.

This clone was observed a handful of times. CDR3 nucleotides: TGTGCCAGCAGCTTAGTCAGGAATGAGCAGTTCTTC. This codes for CASSLVRNEQFF. The chain carries TRBV7-9 and TRBJ2-1; the D is unclear. Germline V gives CDR1 SEHNR, CDR2 FQNEAQ (reference sequence). Trimming took 1 base from V and 7 from J, leaving 5 bases between them. This CDR3 has 12 residues. Full variable domain (rest looked up from reference TRBV7-9 and TRBJ2-1): DTGVSQNPRHKITKRGQNVTFRCDPISEHNRLYWYRQTLGQGPEFLTYFQNEAQLEKSRLLSDRFSAERPKGSFSTLEIQRTEQGDSAMYLCASSLVRNEQFFGPGTRLTVL.

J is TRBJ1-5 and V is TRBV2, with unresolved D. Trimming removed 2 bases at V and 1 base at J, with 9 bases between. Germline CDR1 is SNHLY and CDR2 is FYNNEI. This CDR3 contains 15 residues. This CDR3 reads CASSELALSNQPQHF. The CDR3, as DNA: TGTGCCAGCAGTGAATTGGCATTGAGCAATCAGCCCCAGCATTTT.

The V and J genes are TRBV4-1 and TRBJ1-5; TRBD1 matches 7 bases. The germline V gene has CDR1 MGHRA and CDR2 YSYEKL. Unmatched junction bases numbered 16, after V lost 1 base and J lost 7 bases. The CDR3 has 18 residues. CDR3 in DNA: TGCGCCAGCAGCCAAGGTCGAGCCTACGGACAGGATTACCAGCCCCAGCATTTT. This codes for CASSQGRAYGQDYQPQHF.

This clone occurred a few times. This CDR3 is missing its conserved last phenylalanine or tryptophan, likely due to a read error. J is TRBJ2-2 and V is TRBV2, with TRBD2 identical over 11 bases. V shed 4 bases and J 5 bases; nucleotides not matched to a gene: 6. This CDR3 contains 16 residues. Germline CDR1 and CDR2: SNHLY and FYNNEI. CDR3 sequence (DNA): TGTGCCAGCAGTGGTCTAGCGGGAGGAGTTACCGGGGAGCTGTTTGTT. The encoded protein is CASSGLAGGVTGELFV.

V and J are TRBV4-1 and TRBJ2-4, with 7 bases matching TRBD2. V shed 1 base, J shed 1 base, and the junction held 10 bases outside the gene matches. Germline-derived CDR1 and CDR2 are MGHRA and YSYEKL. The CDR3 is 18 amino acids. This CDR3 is CASSQVLLGGTAKNIQYF. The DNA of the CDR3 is TGCGCCAGCAGCCAAGTTCTCCTCGGGGGGACGGCCAAAAACATTCAGTACTTC.

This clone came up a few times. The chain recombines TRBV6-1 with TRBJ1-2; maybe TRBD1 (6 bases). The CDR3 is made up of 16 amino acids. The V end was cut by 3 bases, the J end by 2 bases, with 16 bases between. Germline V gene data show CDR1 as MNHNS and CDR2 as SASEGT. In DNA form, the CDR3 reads TGTGCCAGCAGTGAGAAGATCCGGGACAACAACTATGGCTACACCTTC. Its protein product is CASSEKIRDNNYGYTF.

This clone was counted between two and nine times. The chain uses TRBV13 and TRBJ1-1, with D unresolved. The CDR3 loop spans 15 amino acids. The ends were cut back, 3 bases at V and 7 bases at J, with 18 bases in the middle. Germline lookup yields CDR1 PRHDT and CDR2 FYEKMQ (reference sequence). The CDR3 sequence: CASSFGQNSAGEAFF. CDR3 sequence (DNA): TGTGCCAGCAGCTTTGGGCAGAACTCTGCCGGTGAAGCTTTCTTT.

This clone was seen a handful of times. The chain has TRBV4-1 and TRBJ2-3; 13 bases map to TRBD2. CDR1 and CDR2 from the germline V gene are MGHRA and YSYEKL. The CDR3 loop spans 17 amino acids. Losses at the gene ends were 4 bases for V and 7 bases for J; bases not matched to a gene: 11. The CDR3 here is CASSPDAGLAGVNTQYF. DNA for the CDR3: TGCGCCAGCAGCCCCGATGCCGGACTAGCGGGAGTAAATACGCAGTATTTT.

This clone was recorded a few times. CDR3 sequence (DNA): TGTGCCAGCAGCGTTGGTTGGGGGACTAGCGGCTACGAGCAGTACTTC. This translates into CASSVGWGTSGYEQYF. The genes are TRBV9 and TRBJ2-7; 11 bases line up with TRBD2. CDR1 SGDLS and CDR2 YYNGEE come from the germline V gene. CDR3 length: 16 amino acids. Trimming took 2 bases from V and 3 from J; bases not matched to a gene: 7.

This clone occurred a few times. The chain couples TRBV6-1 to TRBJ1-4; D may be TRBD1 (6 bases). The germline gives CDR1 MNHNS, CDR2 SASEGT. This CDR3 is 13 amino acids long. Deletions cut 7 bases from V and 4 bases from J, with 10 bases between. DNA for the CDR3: TGTGCCAGCACCCGGACAGTTAATGAAAAACTGTTTTTT. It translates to CASTRTVNEKLFF.

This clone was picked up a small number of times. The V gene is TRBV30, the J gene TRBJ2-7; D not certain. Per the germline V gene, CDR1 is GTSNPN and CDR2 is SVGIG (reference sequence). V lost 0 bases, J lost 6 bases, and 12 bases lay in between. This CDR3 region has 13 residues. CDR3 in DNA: TGTGCCTGGAGTGTACTTGAGGTTCTCGAGCAGTACTTC. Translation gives CAWSVLEVLEQYF.

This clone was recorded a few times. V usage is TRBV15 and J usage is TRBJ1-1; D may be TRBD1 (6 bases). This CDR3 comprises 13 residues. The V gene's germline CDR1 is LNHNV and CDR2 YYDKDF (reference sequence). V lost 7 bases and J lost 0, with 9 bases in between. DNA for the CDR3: TGTGCCACCAAGGACAGCATGAACACTGAAGCTTTCTTT. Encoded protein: CATKDSMNTEAFF.

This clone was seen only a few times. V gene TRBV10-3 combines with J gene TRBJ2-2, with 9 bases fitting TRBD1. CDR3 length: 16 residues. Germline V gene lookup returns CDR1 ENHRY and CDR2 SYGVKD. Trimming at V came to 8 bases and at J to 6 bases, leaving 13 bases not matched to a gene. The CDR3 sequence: CAIGTGNFLTPGELFF. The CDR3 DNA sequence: TGTGCCATCGGGACAGGGAATTTTTTAACTCCCGGGGAGCTGTTTTTT.

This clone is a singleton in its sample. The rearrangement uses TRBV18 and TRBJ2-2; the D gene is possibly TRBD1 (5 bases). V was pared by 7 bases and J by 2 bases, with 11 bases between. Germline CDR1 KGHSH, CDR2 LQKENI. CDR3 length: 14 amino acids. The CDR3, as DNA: TGTGCCAGCTTGGACACGGACAACACCGGGGAGCTGTTTTTT. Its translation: CASLDTDNTGELFF. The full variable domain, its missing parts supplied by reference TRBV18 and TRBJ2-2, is NAGVMQNPRHLVRRRGQEARLRCSPMKGHSHVYWYRQLPEEGLKFMVYLQKENIIDESGMPKERFSAEFPKEGPSILRIQQVVRGDSAAYFCASLDTDNTGELFFGEGSRLTVL.

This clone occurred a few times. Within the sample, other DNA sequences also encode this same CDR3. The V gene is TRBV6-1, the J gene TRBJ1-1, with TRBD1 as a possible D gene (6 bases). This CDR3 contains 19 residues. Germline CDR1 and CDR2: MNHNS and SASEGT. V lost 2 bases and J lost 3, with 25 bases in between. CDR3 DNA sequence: TGTGCCAGCAGTGAAATGGGAATACGACTTAGGGGGAAGGACACTGAAGCTTTCTTT. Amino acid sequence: CASSEMGIRLRGKDTEAFF.

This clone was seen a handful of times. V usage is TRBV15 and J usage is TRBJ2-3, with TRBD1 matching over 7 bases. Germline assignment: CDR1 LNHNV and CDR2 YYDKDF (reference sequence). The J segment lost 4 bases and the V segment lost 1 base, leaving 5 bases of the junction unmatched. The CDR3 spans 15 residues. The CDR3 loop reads CATSRANRGSDTQYF. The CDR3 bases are TGTGCCACCAGCAGAGCTAACAGGGGTTCAGATACGCAGTATTTT. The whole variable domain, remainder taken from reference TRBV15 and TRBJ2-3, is DAMVIQNPRYQVTQFGKPVTLSCSQTLNHNVMYWYQQKSSQAPKLLFHYYDKDFNNEADTPDNFQSRRPNTSFCFLDIRSPGLGDTAMYLCATSRANRGSDTQYFGPGTRLTVL.

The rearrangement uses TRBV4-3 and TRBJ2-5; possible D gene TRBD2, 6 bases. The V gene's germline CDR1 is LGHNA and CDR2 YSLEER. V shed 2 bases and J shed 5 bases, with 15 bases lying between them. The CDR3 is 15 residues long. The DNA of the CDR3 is TGCGCCAGCAGCCAAAATTCACGGGGGTCGGAGACCCAGTACTTC. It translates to CASSQNSRGSETQYF.

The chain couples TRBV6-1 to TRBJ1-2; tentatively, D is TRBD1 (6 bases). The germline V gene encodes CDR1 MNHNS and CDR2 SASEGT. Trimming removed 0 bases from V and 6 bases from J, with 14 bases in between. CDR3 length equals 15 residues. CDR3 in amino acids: CASSEAGAQGDGYTF. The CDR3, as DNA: TGTGCCAGCAGTGAAGCGGGGGCTCAGGGAGATGGCTACACCTTC.

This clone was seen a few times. Here the CDR3 DNA reads TGTGCCAGCAGCTTGGGGGTGCTAGCGGGAGATACCGATGAGCAGTTCTTC. It encodes CASSLGVLAGDTDEQFF. V and J are TRBV7-9 and TRBJ2-1, with 10 positions matching TRBD2. V shed 3 bases and J 8 bases; nucleotides not matched to a gene: 13. The length of the CDR3 is 17 residues. Germline V CDR1 and CDR2: SEHNR, FQNEAQ (reference sequence). Using reference TRBV7-9 and TRBJ2-1 for the parts outside the CDR3, the full variable domain is DTGVSQNPRHKITKRGQNVTFRCDPISEHNRLYWYRQTLGQGPEFLTYFQNEAQLEKSRLLSDRFSAERPKGSFSTLEIQRTEQGDSAMYLCASSLGVLAGDTDEQFFGPGTRLTVL.

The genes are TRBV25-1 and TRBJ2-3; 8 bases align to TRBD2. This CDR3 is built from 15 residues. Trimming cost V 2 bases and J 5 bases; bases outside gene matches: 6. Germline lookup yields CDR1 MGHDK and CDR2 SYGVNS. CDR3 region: CASSEGTSNIDTQYF. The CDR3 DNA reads TGTGCCAGCAGTGAAGGGACTAGTAATATAGATACGCAGTATTTT.

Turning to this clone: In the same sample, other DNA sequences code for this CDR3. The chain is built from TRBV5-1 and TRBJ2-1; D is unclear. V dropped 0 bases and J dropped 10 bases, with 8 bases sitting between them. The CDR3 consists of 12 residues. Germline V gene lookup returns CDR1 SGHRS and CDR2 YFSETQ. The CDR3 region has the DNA TGCGCCAGCAGCTTGGCTGGCGGAGAGCAGTTCTTC. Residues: CASSLAGGEQFF.

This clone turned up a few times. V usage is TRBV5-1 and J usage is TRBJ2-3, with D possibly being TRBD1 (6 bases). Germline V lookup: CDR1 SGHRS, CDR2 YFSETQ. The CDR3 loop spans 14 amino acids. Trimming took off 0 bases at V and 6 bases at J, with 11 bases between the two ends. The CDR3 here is CASSLGDGQDTQYF. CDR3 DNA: TGCGCCAGCAGCTTGGGAGACGGACAGGATACGCAGTATTTT.

The CDR3 region has the DNA TGTGCCAGCAGTTTATCGAGGCAGGGGGTCTACGAGCAGTACTTC. It encodes CASSLSRQGVYEQYF. The rearrangement links TRBV27 to TRBJ2-7, with 7 bases identical to TRBD1. Looked up from germline, CDR1 is MNHEY and CDR2 is SMNVEV (reference sequence). V was pared by 0 bases and J by 3 bases, with 5 bases of the junction left unmatched. The CDR3 runs 15 residues.

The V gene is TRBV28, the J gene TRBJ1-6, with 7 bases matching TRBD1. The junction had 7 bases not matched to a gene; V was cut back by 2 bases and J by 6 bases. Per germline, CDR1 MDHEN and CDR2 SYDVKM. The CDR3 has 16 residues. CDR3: CASSLHQGVSNSPLHF. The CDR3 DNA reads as TGTGCCAGCAGTTTACACCAGGGGGTGAGTAATTCACCCCTCCACTTT. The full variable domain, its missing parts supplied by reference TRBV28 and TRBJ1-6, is DVKVTQSSRYLVKRTGEKVFLECVQDMDHENMFWYRQDPGLGLRLIYFSYDVKMKEKGDIPEGYSVSREKKERFSLILESASTNQTSMYLCASSLHQGVSNSPLHFGNGTRLTVT.

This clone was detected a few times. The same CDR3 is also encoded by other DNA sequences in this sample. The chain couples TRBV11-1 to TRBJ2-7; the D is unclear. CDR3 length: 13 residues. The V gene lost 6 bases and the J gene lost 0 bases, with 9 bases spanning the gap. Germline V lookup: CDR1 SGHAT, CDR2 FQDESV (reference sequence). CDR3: CASSYPSSYEQYF. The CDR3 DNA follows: TGTGCCAGCAGTTACCCCAGCTCCTACGAGCAGTACTTC.

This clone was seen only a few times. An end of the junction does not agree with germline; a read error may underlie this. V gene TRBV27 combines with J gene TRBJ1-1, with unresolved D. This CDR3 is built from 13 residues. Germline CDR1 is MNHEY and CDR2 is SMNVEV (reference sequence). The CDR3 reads CASSLSVGPEAFF. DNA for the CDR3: TGTGCCAGCAGCTTATCGGTGGGCCCTGAAGCTTTCTTT.